This T cell receptor beta chain was documented in a study of blood T cell repertoires in COVID-19. Here immunoSEQ multiplex PCR was the method, and the copy in TCRdb shows in-frame clones only, minus some. The table records approximately 280,000 clones, approximately 85% of them present only once. The sequence came from a man between 18 and 29 years old with active or convalescent COVID-19. Specimen: peripheral blood.

CDR3 loop: CASSAGTGGLSGYTF. The CDR3 nucleotides read TGTGCCAGCAGCGCCGGGACAGGGGGCCTCTCTGGCTACACCTTC. The V and J genes are TRBV9 and TRBJ1-2; TRBD1 agrees at 12 bases. With 3 bases clipped from V and 7 bases from J, the junction kept 7 bases outside the gene matches. The V gene's germline CDR1 is SGDLS and CDR2 YYNGEE. This CDR3 contains 15 residues.